Shown below are 27 T cell receptor beta chains from a single sample sequenced in a study of blood T cells in healthy people across ages (dated by TCRdb to about 2015). Libraries were made using 5' RACE. Reads for this sample came from an Illumina HiSeq 2500. A second roughly 7 to 11 cycle PCR used a sample-barcoded 5' primer and a J-beta primer mix. The public reads were reprocessed in TCRdb via fastp at Q25 and MiXCR, keeping in-frame beta chains. Every CDR3 protein is listed once, alongside the most common genes and DNA of its rows. This sample lists more than 650,000 distinct CDR3 sequences; about 55% were detected once. Under 50% of the sample is taken by the ten largest. Material for sequencing was blood. The source is an elderly man in good health.

The chain employs TRBV5-1 and TRBJ2-1; 9 nucleotides agree with TRBD2. There are 16 residues in the CDR3. The V and J ends lost 4 bases and 8 bases, in that order; junction bases with no gene match: 13. Germline values: CDR1 SGHRS, CDR2 YFSETQ. The CDR3 spells CASSTGLAQSVDEQFF. The DNA for the CDR3 is TGCGCCAGCAGCACCGGACTAGCGCAATCGGTGGATGAGCAGTTCTTC.

The rearrangement joins TRBV12-3 or TRBV12-4 to TRBJ2-5, with D tentatively TRBD2 (5 bases). V was pared by 6 bases and J by 7 bases, with 15 bases between. The CDR3 runs 13 residues. CDR3 DNA sequence: TGTGCCAGCAGCGGGCAGCTCGCGGGGACCCAGTACTTC. Residues: CASSGQLAGTQYF.

The chain joins TRBV20-1 to TRBJ2-1, with 7 bases lining up with TRBD2. Trimming cost V 5 bases and J 0 bases; bases outside gene matches: 10. The CDR3 consists of 16 residues. Germline CDR1 and CDR2: DFQATT and SNEGSKA (reference sequence). The DNA for the CDR3 is TGCAGTGCTGCCGGACTCGCGGGGGTCTCCTACAATGAGCAGTTCTTC. Translation gives CSAAGLAGVSYNEQFF.

The rearrangement uses TRBV24-1 and TRBJ2-7; TRBD1 might be the D (6 bases). The V gene's germline CDR1 is KGHDR and CDR2 SFDVKD. The CDR3 has 13 amino acids. V was shortened by 3 bases and J by 5 bases, with 10 bases between the two germline ends. CDR3 in amino acids: CATSDPGVDEQYF. Here the CDR3 DNA reads TGTGCCACCAGTGATCCAGGGGTTGACGAGCAGTACTTC.

The J gene is TRBJ2-1, the V gene TRBV5-8; perhaps TRBD1 as D (5 bases). The CDR3 is made up of 15 amino acids. Trimming stripped 1 base from V and 10 bases from J, with 18 bases between. From germline, CDR1 is SGHTS and CDR2 YDEGEE. The CDR3 DNA reads as TGTGCCAGCAGCTTGTCCCAGGGTCAACATTGGGAGCAGTTCTTC. This gives the protein CASSLSQGQHWEQFF. Full variable domain (remainder filled in from reference TRBV5-8 and TRBJ2-1): EAGVTQSPTHLIKTRGQQATLRCSPISGHTSVYWYQQALGLGLQFLLWYDEGEERNRGNFPPRFSGRQFPNYSSELNVNALELEDSALYLCASSLSQGQHWEQFFGPGTRLTVL.

This clonotype was detected only a few times. The chain uses TRBV29-1 and TRBJ1-1, with D unresolved. The V end lost 3 bases, the J end lost 8 bases, and 10 bases lay between the germline ends. Germline V gene sequence: CDR1 SQVTM, CDR2 ANQGSEA. The length of the CDR3 is 11 residues. Written as DNA, the CDR3 is TGCAGCGTTGATCCGGAGGGAGAAGCTTTCTTT. Translation: CSVDPEGEAFF.

V is TRBV12-3 or TRBV12-4 and J is TRBJ2-5; the D is unclear. Trimming shortened V by 7 bases and J by 4 bases, and 4 bases separated the two germline ends. CDR3 size: 10 residues. The CDR3 DNA follows: TGTGCCAGCATGGCAGAGACCCAGTACTTC. Its protein is CASMAETQYF.

The chain uses TRBV18 and TRBJ1-5; D is unresolved. The CDR3 runs 13 residues. Per the germline V gene, CDR1 is KGHSH and CDR2 is LQKENI. With 3 bases removed from V and 7 bases from J, the gap between germline ends came to 10 bases. For the CDR3, the DNA is TGTGCCAGCTCACCGGGCAACCAACAGCCCCAGCATTTT. This gives the protein CASSPGNQQPQHF. Looking up the rest from reference TRBV18 and TRBJ1-5 gives the full variable domain: NAGVMQNPRHLVRRRGQEARLRCSPMKGHSHVYWYRQLPEEGLKFMVYLQKENIIDESGMPKERFSAEFPKEGPSILRIQQVVRGDSAAYFCASSPGNQQPQHFGDGTRLSIL.

This clonotype was counted only a few times. This may stem from a read error, because a much larger clone lies one nucleotide away. The J gene is TRBJ2-7, the V gene TRBV12-3 or TRBV12-4; D gene ambiguous. Trimming stripped 2 bases from V and 1 base from J, with 3 bases between. The CDR3 consists of 12 residues. CDR3: CASSLWSYEQYF. The CDR3 region has the DNA TGTGCCAGCAGTTTATGGTCCTACGAGCAGTACTTC.

This clonotype has just one count. V usage is TRBV5-1 and J usage is TRBJ2-3; no definite D call. In germline, CDR1 is SGHRS, CDR2 YFSETQ. CDR3 length equals 15 residues. Trimming took off 3 bases at V and 1 base at J, with 12 bases between the two ends. CDR3 in amino acids: CASSSAWVRTDTQYF. The CDR3 DNA reads TGCGCCAGCAGCTCGGCGTGGGTCCGCACAGATACGCAGTATTTT.

V and J are TRBV5-1 and TRBJ2-7; TRBD1 matches 7 bases. Germline V gives CDR1 SGHRS, CDR2 YFSETQ. There are 13 residues in the CDR3. Germline trimming cut 2 bases from V and 5 bases from J; bases unmatched to any gene: 4. CDR3 in DNA: TGCGCCAGCAGCTTTACAGGGGCCGACGAGCAGTACTTC. Translating it yields CASSFTGADEQYF.

This clonotype appeared a few times. The CDR3 bases are TGTGCCAGCAGCCAATCCGGGACGGGTGGTAGGTACGAGCAGTACTTC. Protein: CASSQSGTGGRYEQYF. The rearrangement links TRBV4-2 to TRBJ2-7, with D perhaps matching TRBD1 or TRBD2 (5 bases each). Trimming cost V 2 bases and J 4 bases, with 18 bases left between them. CDR1 is LGHNA and CDR2 is YNFKEQ in the germline V gene. This CDR3 is 16 amino acids long.

The V call is TRBV5-1, the J call TRBJ2-5; the D gene is possibly TRBD1 (6 bases). CDR1 is SGHRS, CDR2 YFSETQ, per germline. V gave up 4 bases and J gave up 2 bases, with 21 bases separating them. The CDR3 covers 17 residues. The CDR3 sequence: CASSPDPGTYEQETQYF. For the CDR3, the DNA is TGCGCCAGCAGCCCAGACCCTGGGACATATGAGCAAGAGACCCAGTACTTC.

The sample holds a few counts of this clonotype. The CDR3 protein is CASSSGSEQFF. For the CDR3, the DNA is TGTGCCAGCAGTTCAGGGAGTGAGCAGTTCTTC. This chain connects TRBV6-5 to TRBJ2-1, with D perhaps matching TRBD1 or TRBD2 (5 bases each). Germline V gene lookup returns CDR1 MNHEY and CDR2 SVGAGI. V was shortened by 4 bases and J by 9 bases, with 7 bases between the two germline ends. The CDR3 is 11 amino acids.

For the CDR3, the DNA is TGCGCCAGCAGCTCCTCCCTTGGACAGACCTACGAGCAGTACTTC. Translating gives CASSSSLGQTYEQYF. The V call is TRBV5-1, the J call TRBJ2-7, with D possibly TRBD1 on 6 matching bases. Germline values: CDR1 SGHRS, CDR2 YFSETQ. The CDR3 runs 15 residues. Trimming removed 3 bases at V and 2 bases at J, with 15 bases between.

The table lists this clonotype with a few counts. This chain uses TRBV7-2 with TRBJ2-5; TRBD2 is a possible D gene (5 bases). The CDR3 sequence is 17 residues long. V gave up 3 bases and J gave up 1 base, with 18 bases separating them. Germline V CDR1 and CDR2: SGHTA, FQGNSA. Here the CDR3 reads CASSFGETGGPQETQYF. The DNA for the CDR3 is TGTGCCAGCAGCTTTGGCGAGACCGGAGGACCCCAAGAGACCCAGTACTTC.

About this clonotype: One end of the junction varies from germline; a read error may be responsible. The chain recombines TRBV7-2 with TRBJ2-7; 7 nucleotides align to TRBD2. The CDR3 has 14 residues. CDR1 and CDR2 from the germline V gene are SGHTA and FQGNSA. CDR3 coding DNA: TGTGCCAGCAGCTTAATGGCGGGAGACTACGAGCAGAACTTC. This sequence encodes CASSLMAGDYEQNF.

V and J are TRBV10-3 and TRBJ2-1, with TRBD2 identical over 13 bases. The germline CDR1 and CDR2 sequences are ENHRY and SYGVKD. The CDR3 runs to 17 residues. Trimming removed 4 bases from V and 6 bases from J; junction bases left unmatched: 9. This CDR3 reads CAISVYSGLAGSNEQFF. For the CDR3, the DNA is TGTGCCATCAGTGTTTATTCGGGACTAGCGGGATCCAATGAGCAGTTCTTC.

This clonotype occurred a few times. The CDR3 sequence is CSARESPSDYGYTF. The CDR3 DNA reads TGCAGTGCTAGAGAGAGCCCGTCGGACTATGGCTACACCTTC. The chain couples TRBV20-1 to TRBJ1-2; D gene uncertain. Trimming stripped 0 bases from V and 3 bases from J, with 11 bases between. The CDR3 loop spans 14 amino acids. Per germline, CDR1 DFQATT and CDR2 SNEGSKA (reference sequence).

This chain connects TRBV6-2 or TRBV6-3 to TRBJ2-7, with D hard to call. The ends were cut back, 0 bases at V and 3 bases at J, with 15 bases in the middle. The CDR3 is made up of 16 amino acids. From germline, CDR1 is MNHEY and CDR2 SVGEGT. The CDR3 DNA follows: TGTGCCAGCAGTTACTCGATGGAGACCGGCCACTACGAGCAGTACTTC. Translating it yields CASSYSMETGHYEQYF.

This sequence joins TRBV9 and TRBJ2-3; D is tentatively TRBD1 or TRBD2 (5 bases each). V dropped 4 bases and J dropped 4 bases, with 13 bases sitting between them. Germline-derived CDR1 and CDR2 are SGDLS and YYNGEE. The CDR3 runs to 14 residues. The CDR3 reads CASSRGVPPDTQYF. CDR3 sequence (DNA): TGTGCCAGCAGCAGAGGGGTGCCCCCAGATACGCAGTATTTT.

The chain has TRBV9 and TRBJ1-6; tentatively, D is TRBD1 (5 bases). Germline-derived CDR1 and CDR2 are SGDLS and YYNGEE. Trimming shortened V by 6 bases and J by 7 bases, and 23 bases separated the two germline ends. This CDR3 spans 17 amino acids. The CDR3 sequence: CASMIRGGAGRNSPLHF. CDR3 sequence (DNA): TGTGCCAGCATGATACGCGGAGGGGCTGGACGGAATTCACCCCTCCACTTT.

V is TRBV20-1 and J is TRBJ1-5, with D maybe TRBD1 (5 bases). The CDR3 extends over 16 amino acids. V dropped 0 bases and J dropped 1 base, with 13 bases sitting between them. CDR1 and CDR2 from the germline V gene are DFQATT and SNEGSKA (reference sequence). CDR3 region: CSARDGDARSNQPQHF. The CDR3 DNA sequence: TGCAGTGCTAGAGATGGGGACGCGAGGAGCAATCAGCCCCAGCATTTT.

This chain uses TRBV4-1 with TRBJ2-7, with 9 bases lining up with TRBD2. Germline CDR1 and CDR2: MGHRA and YSYEKL. The CDR3 is 17 residues long. V shed 1 base and J 4 bases; nucleotides not matched to a gene: 11. CDR3 in amino acids: CASSQVLASGIFYEQYF. The CDR3, as DNA: TGCGCCAGCAGCCAAGTCTTAGCTAGCGGGATTTTTTACGAGCAGTACTTC.

The chain has TRBV12-3 or TRBV12-4 and TRBJ1-2; D perhaps matches TRBD1 (6 bases). The CDR3 runs to 14 residues. Between the trimmed V and J ends, which lost 5 bases and 5 bases, there was a span of 15 bases. The CDR3 is CASSQGPPRYGYTF. The CDR3, as DNA: TGTGCCAGCAGTCAGGGGCCCCCTAGGTATGGCTACACCTTC.

This clonotype has more than one count but fewer than ten. This chain uses TRBV11-2 with TRBJ2-3, with 11 nucleotides matching TRBD2. After removal of 5 bases from V and 14 bases from J, the junction contained 15 bases not matched to a gene. There are 15 residues in the CDR3. Germline V lookup: CDR1 SGHAT, CDR2 FQNNGV. CDR3 sequence reads: CASSTLAGGRRYAYF. The CDR3 DNA reads TGTGCCAGCAGCACCCTAGCGGGAGGCCGAAGATACGCGTATTTT.

This chain connects TRBV2 to TRBJ2-7, with 10 bases identical to TRBD2. Germline CDR1 and CDR2: SNHLY and FYNNEI. The CDR3 consists of 17 residues. V lost 3 bases and J lost 3; bases outside the gene matches: 11. The CDR3 here is CASSDSGRLGEGYEQYF. DNA for the CDR3: TGTGCCAGCAGTGATAGCGGGAGGTTAGGCGAGGGCTACGAGCAGTACTTC.